This T cell receptor (beta chain) was recovered during a study of cytomegalovirus exposure and HLA in healthy donors. On the study more broadly: The approximately 720 first-cohort repertoires and the 120 or so validation repertoires shared the same platform, a later analysis reported.

The CDR3 covers 16 residues. Germline V gene data show CDR1 as MGHRA and CDR2 as YSYEKL. Trimming pared 0 bases from V and 0 bases from J, leaving 9 bases between. TCRdb's copy holds only in-frame clones and misses some; the assay was immunoSEQ multiplex PCR. The table includes around 400,000 clones, 86% detected once. This TCR derives from a woman aged 18-29 years in good health and CMV-seronegative. The rearrangement joins TRBV4-1 to TRBJ1-5, with no clear D. The sequencing input was PBMCs. In DNA form, the CDR3 reads TGCGCCAGCAGCCAAGAATGGTCAGTTAGCAATCAGCCCCAGCATTTT. It translates to CASSQEWSVSNQPQHF.